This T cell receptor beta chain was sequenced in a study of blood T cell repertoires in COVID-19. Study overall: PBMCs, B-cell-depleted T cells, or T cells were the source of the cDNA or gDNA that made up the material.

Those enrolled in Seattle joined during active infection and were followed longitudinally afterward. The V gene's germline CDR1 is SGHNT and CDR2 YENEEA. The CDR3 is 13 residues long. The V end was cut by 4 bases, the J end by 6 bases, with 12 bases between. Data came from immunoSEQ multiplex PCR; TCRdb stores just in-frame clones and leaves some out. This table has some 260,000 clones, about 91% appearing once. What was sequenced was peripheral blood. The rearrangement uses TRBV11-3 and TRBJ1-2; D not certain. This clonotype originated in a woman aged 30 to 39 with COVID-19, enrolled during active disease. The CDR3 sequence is CASSSWSGDGYTF. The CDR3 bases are TGTGCCAGCAGCTCTTGGTCCGGGGATGGCTACACCTTC. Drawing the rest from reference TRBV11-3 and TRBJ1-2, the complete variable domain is EAGVVQSPRYKIIEKKQPVAFWCNPISGHNTLYWYLQNLGQGPELLIRYENEEAVDDSQLPKDRFSAERLKGVDSTLKIQPAELGDSAVYLCASSSWSGDGYTFGSGTRLTVV.